Listed below are T cell receptor beta chains from one sample, sequenced in a study of CD8+CD57+ T cells in acquired aplastic anemia. TCRdb ran MiXCR on the reads and lists one entry per CDR3 protein. Of hundreds of thousands of distinct CDR3 sequences listed, about a third are singletons. The sequencing input was sorted CD4+, CD8+, or CD8+CD57+ T cells (not recorded which) from PBMCs. The receptors derive from a human donor with aplastic anemia. Both conserved end residues are part of each CDR3. Fields, in order: D gene, V gene, clone size, J gene, CDR3 protein, CDR3 DNA. D genes are given only for firm matches. Clone size is shown for a subset of rows, as once, few, many or a class of expanded clone.

.	TRBV14	.	TRBJ1-3	CASSHRQSSGNTIYF	TGTGCCAGCAGCCACCGACAGTCTTCTGGAAACACCATATATTTT
.	TRBV5-1	few	TRBJ2-5	CASSLDRGAETQYF	TGCGCCAGCAGCTTGGATCGGGGGGCAGAGACCCAGTACTTC
.	TRBV6-1	.	TRBJ2-7	CASSLLGPYEQYF	TGTGCCAGCAGCCTGTTGGGGCCCTACGAGCAGTACTTC
.	TRBV15	few	TRBJ1-4	CATSRTTATNEKLFF	TGTGCCACCAGCAGAACGACAGCAACTAATGAAAAACTGTTTTTT
.	TRBV19	few	TRBJ1-2	CAWSSPLPRNYGYTF	TGTGCCTGGAGCTCCCCCCTCCCCAGGAACTATGGCTACACCTTC
.	TRBV20-1	many	TRBJ1-1	CSAFVRNTEAFF	TGCAGTGCTTTCGTCAGGAACACTGAAGCTTTCTTT
TRBD1	TRBV2	few	TRBJ1-6	CASSRRQGGSPLHF	TGTGCCAGCAGCCGAAGACAGGGGGGGTCACCCCTCCACTTT
.	TRBV25-1	many	TRBJ2-7	CASSGGAWGYEQYF	TGTGCCAGCAGTGGCGGGGCGTGGGGATACGAGCAGTACTTC
.	TRBV20-1	few	TRBJ1-2	CSARDLEGRGYTF	TGCAGTGCTAGAGATCTGGAGGGACGCGGCTACACCTTC
.	TRBV19	.	TRBJ2-4	CASREGENIQYF	TGTGCCAGCCGTGAGGGGGAAAACATTCAGTACTTC
TRBD2	TRBV15	.	TRBJ2-7	CATSTILAGDEQYF	TGTGCCACCAGCACGATACTAGCGGGGGACGAGCAGTACTTC
.	TRBV28	.	TRBJ2-7	CVSRDILFSYEQYF	TGTGTCAGCAGGGACATACTGTTCTCCTACGAGCAGTACTTC
TRBD1	TRBV19	many	TRBJ1-5	CASSIGGQVLQPQHF	TGTGCCAGTAGTATAGGAGGACAGGTTTTACAGCCCCAGCATTTT
.	TRBV13	.	TRBJ1-1	CASSLAWSADSLNTEAFF	TGTGCCAGCAGCTTAGCGTGGTCGGCGGACAGTTTGAACACTGAAGCTTTCTTT
.	TRBV19	many	TRBJ1-6	CASSIGTNSPLHF	TGTGCCAGTAGTATCGGGACTAATTCACCCCTCCACTTT
.	TRBV20-1	few	TRBJ2-7	CSARDRSRGPYEQYF	TGCAGTGCTAGAGACCGGTCCCGGGGTCCCTACGAGCAGTACTTC
.	TRBV19	.	TRBJ2-7	CASSSTQGTYEQYF	TGTGCCAGTAGTTCAACGCAGGGTACCTACGAGCAGTACTTC
TRBD1	TRBV6-1	.	TRBJ1-3	CAGSQGQGALGNTIYF	TGTGCCGGCAGTCAAGGACAGGGGGCGCTGGGAAACACCATATATTTT
.	TRBV19	.	TRBJ2-7	CASSIGWRAGPYEQYF	TGTGCCAGTAGTATAGGATGGCGGGCAGGGCCCTACGAGCAGTACTTC
TRBD2	TRBV24-1	.	TRBJ2-1	CATSVRTSGSNEQFF	TGTGCCACCAGTGTCCGGACTAGCGGGAGCAATGAGCAGTTCTTC
TRBD2	TRBV30	.	TRBJ2-1	CAWREGGGPFNEQFF	TGTGCCTGGAGGGAGGGCGGGGGACCGTTTAATGAGCAGTTCTTC
.	TRBV19	.	TRBJ1-6	CASSMGVGNSPLHF	TGTGCCAGTAGTATGGGGGTAGGAAATTCACCCCTCCACTTT
TRBD1	TRBV4-1	.	TRBJ2-7	CASSHFPGQSTYEQYF	TGCGCCAGCAGCCATTTCCCGGGACAGTCAACCTACGAGCAGTACTTC
.	TRBV10-3	many	TRBJ1-1	CAISENGEFNTEAFF	TGTGCCATCAGTGAGAATGGAGAGTTTAACACTGAAGCTTTCTTT
TRBD1	TRBV4-3	few	TRBJ1-1	CASSQGQNMNTEAFF	TGCGCCAGCAGCCAGGGACAGAACATGAACACTGAAGCTTTCTTT
.	TRBV6-1	few	TRBJ1-5	CASSDMTLPNQPQHF	TGTGCCAGCAGTGATATGACACTTCCCAATCAGCCCCAGCATTTT
.	TRBV3-1	.	TRBJ1-1	CASSQGNSAEAFF	TGTGCCAGCAGCCAAGGGAACAGCGCAGAAGCTTTCTTT
TRBD1	TRBV19	.	TRBJ2-3	CASSIGTGITDTQYF	TGTGCCAGTAGTATCGGGACAGGGATCACAGATACGCAGTATTTT
.	TRBV7-2	few	TRBJ2-3	CASSLGGDTDTQYF	TGTGCCAGCAGCTTAGGGGGGGACACAGATACGCAGTATTTT
TRBD1	TRBV7-3	many	TRBJ1-2	CASSPDRGGGYTF	TGTGCCAGCAGCCCGGACAGGGGCGGGGGCTACACCTTC
.	TRBV29-1	many	TRBJ2-3	CSVDLQSTDTQYF	TGCAGCGTTGATTTGCAAAGCACAGATACGCAGTATTTT
.	TRBV24-1	.	TRBJ2-2	CASSLWGFPNTGELFF	TGTGCCAGCAGTTTATGGGGCTTTCCGAACACCGGGGAGCTGTTTTTT
TRBD2	TRBV14	.	TRBJ2-5	CASSLGLAQKTQYF	TGTGCCAGCAGCCTAGGACTAGCACAAAAGACCCAGTACTTC
.	TRBV9	.	TRBJ2-3	CASSLRLEDPTDTQYF	TGTGCCAGCAGCTTACGACTAGAGGACCCCACAGATACGCAGTATTTT
TRBD1	TRBV7-2	.	TRBJ1-4	CASSSRGDSNEKLFF	TGTGCCAGCAGCTCGAGGGGGGACAGTAATGAAAAACTGTTTTTT
.	TRBV12-3/TRBV12-4	many	TRBJ2-5	CASSLAGGPRETQYF	TGTGCCAGCAGTTTGGCAGGCGGACCACGGGAGACCCAGTACTTC
.	TRBV9	few	TRBJ1-3	CASSPGESGNTIYF	TGTGCCAGCAGCCCCGGGGAATCTGGAAACACCATATATTTT
.	TRBV7-9	.	TRBJ2-2	CASSLQINTGELFF	TGTGCCAGCAGCTTGCAAATAAACACCGGGGAGCTGTTTTTT
.	TRBV20-1	many	TRBJ2-3	CSASMAAIVRTQYF	TGCAGTGCTAGTATGGCAGCGATTGTACGTACGCAGTATTTT
TRBD2	TRBV20-1	.	TRBJ2-7	CSATVAGTSYEQYF	TGCAGTGCGACAGTAGCGGGGACCTCCTACGAGCAGTACTTC
TRBD1	TRBV24-1	few	TRBJ2-7	CATSAATGTGSYERYF	TGTGCCACCAGTGCCGCGACCGGGACAGGTTCCTACGAGCGGTACTTC
.	TRBV6-1	.	TRBJ2-2	CASSQTGSNTGELFF	TGTGCCAGCAGCCAGACTGGCTCGAACACCGGGGAGCTGTTTTTT
TRBD1	TRBV5-4	.	TRBJ1-5	CASSLDRGAHQPQHF	TGTGCCAGCAGCCTGGACAGGGGAGCACATCAGCCCCAGCATTTT
.	TRBV10-3	many	TRBJ1-6	CAISGEGHNSPLHF	TGTGCCATCAGTGGGGAGGGCCATAATTCACCCCTCCACTTT
TRBD1	TRBV2	many	TRBJ2-1	CASRRTGIDEQFF	TGTGCCAGCAGACGGACAGGGATCGATGAGCAGTTCTTC
.	TRBV7-2	many	TRBJ1-2	CASSQAVPPGYTF	TGTGCCAGCAGCCAGGCAGTCCCCCCTGGCTACACCTTC
TRBD2	TRBV5-4	.	TRBJ2-7	CASSLAIGEGEQYF	TGTGCCAGCAGCTTGGCAATCGGGGAGGGCGAGCAGTACTTC
.	TRBV10-3	once	TRBJ2-3	CASEDPTDTQYF	TGTGCCAGCGAGGACCCCACAGATACGCAGTATTTT
.	TRBV20-1	few	TRBJ2-7	CSARDYGGRYEQYF	TGCAGTGCTAGAGATTATGGAGGGCGGTACGAGCAGTACTTC
TRBD1	TRBV24-1	many	TRBJ2-1	CATSSTGAIEQFF	TGTGCCACCAGTTCGACAGGGGCTATCGAGCAGTTCTTC
.	TRBV12-3/TRBV12-4	.	TRBJ2-6	CASSSFSSGANVLTF	TGTGCCAGCAGTTCATTTAGCTCTGGGGCCAACGTCCTGACTTTC